A selection of T cell receptor beta chains follows, all from one sample in a study of shared clonotypes between healthy human individuals. The repertoire was sequenced with immunoSEQ multiplex PCR; TCRdb's copy has only in-frame clones and lacks some. The data show about 490,000 clones, with 79% seen just once and 9.5% to 15% held by the top ten. Source material: PBMCs. Receptor source: a woman aged 40-49 years in good health. Some clones in this sample may be carry-over from other donors' samples. The CDR3 runs from the conserved cysteine through the conserved F or W. The D gene is left open where the match is weak. The size entry is marked missing in some rows and otherwise reads once, few, many or a size class.

v_call	j_call	clone_size	d_call	cdr3_nt	cdr3_aa
TRBV10-3	TRBJ2-3	NA	NA	TGTGCCGCCTCCTTGGGACTCAACACAGATACGCAGTATTTT	CAASLGLNTDTQYF
TRBV29-1	TRBJ2-5	NA	NA	TGCAGCGTCCAAGGGGGAGGTGAGCAGTACTTC	CSVQGGGEQYF
TRBV4-1	TRBJ2-1	NA	TRBD2	TGCGCCAGCAGCCCACGTAGCGGGGTCTACAATGAGCAGTTCTTC	CASSPRSGVYNEQFF
TRBV9	TRBJ2-3	once	NA	TGTGCCAGCAGCGAGGGGGGGGTCACAGATACGCAGTATTTT	CASSEGGVTDTQYF
TRBV10-3	TRBJ1-1	NA	NA	TGTGCCATCAGCAACAGGGAGGTCACTGAAGCTTTCTTT	CAISNREVTEAFF
TRBV9	TRBJ2-7	few	NA	TGTGCCAGCAGCGTAGGGCTAGCGAACTACGAGCAGTACTTC	CASSVGLANYEQYF
TRBV6-1	TRBJ2-1	NA	TRBD1	TGTGCCAGCAGCCGGGACAGCTCCTACAATGAGCAGTTCTTC	CASSRDSSYNEQFF
TRBV11-2	TRBJ2-1	NA	TRBD2	TGTGCCAGCAGCTTAGTATTGGGACTAGCGGGAATCGATGAGCAGTTCTTC	CASSLVLGLAGIDEQFF
TRBV28	TRBJ1-5	NA	NA	TGTGCCAGCACGTTTCGGTGGGGTCCTGGCGGCCCGGTCCAGCATTTT	CASTFRWGPGGPVQHF
TRBV28	TRBJ1-2	NA	NA	TGTGCCAGCTACGACCCTTCCTATGGCTACACCTTC	CASYDPSYGYTF
TRBV21-1	TRBJ1-6	NA	NA	TGTGCCAGCAGCCGGGACAGTTATAATTCACCCCTCCACTTT	CASSRDSYNSPLHF
TRBV6-6	TRBJ1-3	NA	NA	TGTGCCAGCAGTTCCCCAATTGCCGGAAACACCATATATTTT	CASSSPIAGNTIYF
TRBV6-6	TRBJ2-4	NA	TRBD2	TGTGCCAGCGTCCCAAAGGGAGGGCGGGGAAACATTCAGTACTTC	CASVPKGGRGNIQYF
TRBV7-3	TRBJ2-3	once	NA	TGTGCCAGCAGCTTAGGACACTCCACAGATACGCAGTATTTT	CASSLGHSTDTQYF
TRBV27	TRBJ2-7	NA	NA	TGTGCCAGCAGTTTACGCCGACCAGTTCTTAGTAGTTACGAGCAGTACTTC	CASSLRRPVLSSYEQYF
TRBV9	TRBJ2-1	NA	TRBD1	TGTGCCAGCACGAGGACAGGGTCAAGCGAACACAATGAGCAGTTCTTC	CASTRTGSSEHNEQFF
TRBV11-2	TRBJ2-7	NA	TRBD2	TGTGCCAGCAGCACCCGGAATCCCCGCCTAGCGGAAAGCTACGAGCAGTACTTC	CASSTRNPRLAESYEQYF
TRBV23-1	TRBJ1-1	NA	NA	TGCGCCAGCAGTCAATCTTCCGTGAGGGACACTGAAGCTTTCTTT	CASSQSSVRDTEAFF
TRBV30	TRBJ2-7	NA	NA	TGTGCCTGGAGTGGTCAAAGCAACTACGAGCAGTACTTC	CAWSGQSNYEQYF
TRBV28	TRBJ1-5	NA	NA	TGTGCCAGCATCCGGGGAGGGCTAGATGGTCAGCCCCAGCATTTT	CASIRGGLDGQPQHF
TRBV30	TRBJ2-5	few	NA	TGTGCCTGGCAGGGTAGGTGGGAGACCCAGTACTTC	CAWQGRWETQYF
TRBV10-3	TRBJ1-1	NA	NA	TGTGCCATCAGTGAGAGACAGAAAAACACTGAAGCTTTCTTT	CAISERQKNTEAFF
TRBV7-9	TRBJ2-1	once	TRBD2	TGTGCCAGCAGCCCTAGCGGTTATTACAATGAGCAGTTCTTC	CASSPSGYYNEQFF
TRBV19	TRBJ2-3	NA	NA	TGTGCCAGTAAAGCGCCTAGCACAGATACGCAGTATTTT	CASKAPSTDTQYF
TRBV28	TRBJ2-5	NA	NA	TGTGCCACCCACCTAGGTTGGCAAGAGACCCAGTACTTC	CATHLGWQETQYF
TRBV11-3	TRBJ2-5	NA	TRBD2	TGTGCCAGCAGCTTAACCCTCGGGGGGGGAGGGACCACAGAGACCCAGTACTTC	CASSLTLGGGGTTETQYF
TRBV7-6	TRBJ2-1	NA	NA	TGTGCCAGCAGCTTAGCTGTGTGGGGTGGCAAGGTAGGTGAGCAGTTCTTC	CASSLAVWGGKVGEQFF
TRBV4-1	TRBJ2-7	NA	TRBD1	TGCGCCAGCAGCCAACAGGACAGGGGGTACTACGAGCAGTACTTC	CASSQQDRGYYEQYF
TRBV27	TRBJ1-2	NA	NA	TGTGCCAGCAGTTTCGACAGTCTCTATGGCTACACCTTC	CASSFDSLYGYTF
TRBV7-2	TRBJ2-3	NA	NA	TGTGCCAGCAGCTTCCCGGGAGCCCAGGAAGATACGCAGTATTTT	CASSFPGAQEDTQYF
TRBV18	TRBJ2-1	once	TRBD1	TGTGCCAGCTCACCACCGGGACAGGGCTCCTACAATGAGCAGTTCTTC	CASSPPGQGSYNEQFF
TRBV5-1	TRBJ2-2	NA	NA	TGCGCCAGCAGCTTAGGAGGGACCACCGGGGAGCTGTTTTTT	CASSLGGTTGELFF
TRBV6-1	TRBJ1-4	NA	NA	TGTGCCAGCAGTCCTGGACAGTGGAGTAATGAAAAACTGTTTTTT	CASSPGQWSNEKLFF
TRBV4-3	TRBJ1-2	NA	TRBD1	TGCGCCAGCAGACCGCTGGGGGACAGAAGTGGCTACACCTTC	CASRPLGDRSGYTF
TRBV18	TRBJ2-3	NA	NA	TGTGCCAGCTCACCAGGGAGCCCCTTCCTTTTTAGCACAGATACGCAGTATTTT	CASSPGSPFLFSTDTQYF
TRBV5-1	TRBJ1-2	NA	NA	TGCGCCAGCAGCTTGGCCTTCGGGACCGATGTAGCCCCCCCTAGGGGCTACACCTTC	CASSLAFGTDVAPPRGYTF
TRBV19	TRBJ2-3	many	TRBD2	TGTGCCAGTAGTAAAGCGGGAGGGCCCAAGAACACAGATACGCAGTATTTT	CASSKAGGPKNTDTQYF
TRBV5-1	TRBJ2-1	NA	TRBD2	TGCGCCAGCAGCTTGAGCAGCGGGAGGAGTGATGAGCAGTTCTTC	CASSLSSGRSDEQFF
TRBV18	TRBJ2-3	NA	NA	TGTGCCAGCTCACCGTTCACAGGGGAGGAAGATACGCAGTATTTT	CASSPFTGEEDTQYF
TRBV30	TRBJ1-5	NA	TRBD1	TGTGCCTGGAGTCTGTCAGGGGGTAACCCCTCCCAGCATTTT	CAWSLSGGNPSQHF
TRBV18	TRBJ2-1	NA	TRBD2	TGTGCCAGCTCACCAAAACGGACTAGCGGGAGTTTCTACAATGAGCAGTTCTTC	CASSPKRTSGSFYNEQFF
TRBV21-1	TRBJ1-1	NA	NA	TGTGCCAGCAGCCCATTGGGACGGGGAATGAACACTGAAGCTTTCTTT	CASSPLGRGMNTEAFF